A single sample gave rise to the 8 T cell receptor beta chains below, sequenced in a study of control samples from healthy donors and cancer patients (dated by TCRdb to between 2020 and 2021). Preparation of the library involved the immunoSEQ multiplex PCR assay. TCRdb took this table from immuneACCESS and kept in-frame rearrangements with V and J called. Such tables lack part of the clones; where checked against another copy, unresolved V genes explain under half of the gap, and the rest is unexplained. In all, the sample holds about 160,000 clones, and 93% of those were seen once. The ten most abundant clones make up almost 6% of the sample. The sample was blood. The receptors here all came from a man aged 18 to 30 in good health.

The chain joins TRBV24-1 to TRBJ1-1; D might be TRBD1 (5 bases). The CDR3 contains 13 residues. Deletions cut 4 bases from V and 8 bases from J, with 13 bases between. Germline V gene lookup returns CDR1 KGHDR and CDR2 SFDVKD. The CDR3: CATSDGTGQEAFF. The CDR3 DNA is TGTGCCACCAGTGACGGGACGGGGCAGGAAGCTTTCTTT.

This chain connects TRBV6-6 to TRBJ2-2; no firm D call. The CDR3 is 11 residues long. V shed 6 bases and J shed 3 bases, with 2 bases lying between them. Germline assignment: CDR1 MNHNY and CDR2 SVGAGI (reference sequence). As DNA, the CDR3 is TGTGCCAGCAGACACACCGGGGAGCTGTTTTTT. Translated: CASRHTGELFF.

The chain carries TRBV11-2 and TRBJ1-5; D remains unclear. CDR1 and CDR2 (germline): SGHAT, FQNNGV. The CDR3 has 13 amino acids. The V gene lost 4 bases and the J gene lost 7 bases, with 11 bases spanning the gap. This CDR3 is CASSSGLSQPQHF. Here the CDR3 DNA reads TGTGCCAGCAGCTCGGGTCTAAGCCAGCCCCAGCATTTT.

The chain is built from TRBV7-2 and TRBJ1-2; 9 nucleotides agree with TRBD1. Trimming took 5 bases from V and 5 from J; bases not matched to a gene: 3. This CDR3 has 13 amino acids. Germline V gene data show CDR1 as SGHTA and CDR2 as FQGNSA. Here the CDR3 reads CASSTGTGYGYTF. The CDR3 bases are TGTGCCAGCAGCACCGGGACAGGGTATGGCTACACCTTC.

The gene calls are TRBV19 and TRBJ2-3, with 8 bases that match TRBD2. Germline CDR1 and CDR2: LNHDA and SQIVND (reference sequence). Trimming removed 1 base from V and 1 base from J; junction bases left unmatched: 7. The CDR3 consists of 17 residues. CDR3 sequence (DNA): TGTGCCAGTAGTATAGTAGGATCAGCGGGAGGCACAGATACGCAGTATTTT. It encodes CASSIVGSAGGTDTQYF.

The chain recombines TRBV5-6 with TRBJ2-7; TRBD1 aligns across 7 bases. The CDR3 covers 12 residues. V dropped 4 bases and J dropped 7; count of bases not matched to a gene: 5. CDR1 and CDR2 (germline): SGHDT, YYEEEE. This CDR3 is CASSRNRGEQYF. The CDR3 DNA sequence: TGTGCCAGCAGCCGTAACAGGGGAGAGCAGTACTTC.

The rearrangement links TRBV9 to TRBJ2-1, with D maybe TRBD2 (6 bases). The CDR3 contains 17 residues. Germline CDR1 reads SGDLS; CDR2 reads YYNGEE. Trimming cost V 0 bases and J 0 bases, with 13 bases left between them. The CDR3 sequence is CASSVGVGGYSYNEQFF. The DNA for the CDR3 is TGTGCCAGCAGCGTAGGGGTCGGGGGATACTCCTACAATGAGCAGTTCTTC.

The V call is TRBV7-2, the J call TRBJ2-3; the D gene is possibly TRBD1 (6 bases). CDR1 SGHTA and CDR2 FQGNSA come from the germline V gene. The CDR3 is 17 residues long. V was pared by 4 bases and J by 0 bases, with 17 bases between. The CDR3 sequence is CASSSIDRRFSTDTQYF. DNA of the CDR3: TGTGCCAGCAGCTCGATTGACAGGCGTTTCAGCACAGATACGCAGTATTTT.